Shown below are 29 T cell receptor beta chains from a single sample sequenced in a study of graft-versus-host responses after intestinal transplantation. Libraries were prepared by immunoSEQ multiplex PCR; TCRdb keeps only in-frame clonotypes and omits some of them. Of over 45,000 clones in the sample, about 90% are singletons; the top ten hold approximately 0.56%. For these receptors, no antigen is known. The sample was unstimulated CD4+ T cells sorted from spleen or lymph node cells, taken before transplant. The receptors stem from a human donor who was the organ donor for an intestinal transplant.

In this sample, this clone turned up a few times. V is TRBV19 and J is TRBJ1-4, with 7 positions matching TRBD1. The V segment lost 5 bases and the J segment 0 bases; nucleotides outside the gene matches: 6. CDR1 LNHDA and CDR2 SQIVND come from the germline V gene (reference sequence). CDR3 size: 16 residues. CDR3: CASSVAGGSTNEKLFF. The CDR3, as DNA: TGTGCCAGTAGTGTGGCAGGGGGATCAACTAATGAAAAACTGTTTTTT.

This clone appeared a few times. This rearrangement joins TRBV5-6 to TRBJ1-3; 7 bases align to TRBD1. Trimming at V came to 4 bases and at J to 0 bases, leaving 4 bases not matched to a gene. CDR1 is SGHDT, CDR2 YYEEEE, per germline. The CDR3 runs to 15 residues. CDR3 in DNA: TGTGCCAGCAGCGTACAGGGGCCCTCTGGAAACACCATATATTTT. It encodes CASSVQGPSGNTIYF.

V gene TRBV13 combines with J gene TRBJ2-1, with 10 nucleotides matching TRBD2. The CDR3 has 16 amino acids. Germline assignment: CDR1 PRHDT and CDR2 FYEKMQ (reference sequence). The V and J ends lost 5 bases and 5 bases, in that order; junction bases with no gene match: 9. Here the CDR3 reads CASSPRLAGPNNEQFF. The CDR3 DNA follows: TGTGCCAGCAGCCCCAGACTAGCGGGCCCTAACAATGAGCAGTTCTTC. The variable domain in full, completed from reference TRBV13 and TRBJ2-1, reads AAGVIQSPRHLIKEKRETATLKCYPIPRHDTVYWYQQGPGQDPQFLISFYEKMQSDKGSIPDRFSAQQFSDYHSELNMSSLELGDSALYFCASSPRLAGPNNEQFFGPGTRLTVL.

This chain uses TRBV27 with TRBJ1-4; 7 bases line up with TRBD1. The CDR3 contains 17 residues. After removal of 4 bases from V and 7 bases from J, the junction contained 15 bases not matched to a gene. Germline V lookup: CDR1 MNHEY, CDR2 SMNVEV (reference sequence). CDR3 amino acids: CASSSDRTPSQPEKLFF. The CDR3 DNA reads TGTGCCAGCAGTTCGGACAGGACTCCTTCTCAACCTGAAAAACTGTTTTTT.

This sequence joins TRBV7-9 and TRBJ1-1, with D perhaps TRBD1 (6 bases). The V and J ends lost 1 base and 3 bases respectively, with 6 bases between them. From germline, CDR1 is SEHNR and CDR2 FQNEAQ (reference sequence). CDR3 length: 13 amino acids. CDR3 DNA sequence: TGTGCCAGCAGCTTAGAGGGGGACACTGAAGCTTTCTTT. This encodes CASSLEGDTEAFF.

V gene TRBV27 combines with J gene TRBJ2-7; a possible D gene is TRBD2 (6 bases). V was pared by 4 bases and J by 0 bases, with 37 bases between. This CDR3 comprises 23 residues. The germline CDR1 and CDR2 sequences are MNHEY and SMNVEV (reference sequence). The CDR3: CASSWTGGAGSIFLARSSYEQYF. The CDR3 bases are TGTGCCAGCAGTTGGACGGGCGGGGCGGGTTCAATCTTCCTAGCGAGGAGCTCCTACGAGCAGTACTTC.

This chain joins TRBV9 and TRBJ2-2; D is ambiguous. This CDR3 has 15 residues. V was pared by 0 bases and J by 4 bases, with 10 bases between. CDR1 and CDR2 (germline): SGDLS, YYNGEE. DNA for the CDR3: TGTGCCAGCAGCGTAGGGGCATTTAGCACCGGGGAGCTGTTTTTT. Encoded protein: CASSVGAFSTGELFF. Based on the CDR3 plus reference TRBV9 and TRBJ2-2, the full variable domain is DSGVTQTPKHLITATGQRVTLRCSPRSGDLSVYWYQQSLDQGLQFLIQYYNGEERAKGNILERFSAQQFPDLHSELNLSSLELGDSALYFCASSVGAFSTGELFFGEGSRLTVL.

V and J are TRBV27 and TRBJ2-4; 7 bases agree with TRBD1. With V trimmed by 0 bases and J by 0 bases, 20 bases remained unmatched. The CDR3 has 22 amino acids. The germline gives CDR1 MNHEY, CDR2 SMNVEV (reference sequence). The CDR3 bases are TGTGCCAGCAGTTTATCGCCCGGACAGGCCAGGTTGTTCCCCCTAGCCAAAAACATTCAGTACTTC. The encoded protein is CASSLSPGQARLFPLAKNIQYF.

The J gene is TRBJ1-2, the V gene TRBV5-4; D gene unclear. This CDR3 spans 14 amino acids. Germline V gene sequence: CDR1 SGHNT, CDR2 YYREEE (reference sequence). Trimming pared 0 bases from V and 1 base from J, leaving 7 bases between. In nucleotides, the CDR3 is TGTGCCAGCAGCTTGGCTACCGGTAACTATGGCTACACCTTC. As protein: CASSLATGNYGYTF.

The chain is built from TRBV7-2 and TRBJ2-3; 8 nucleotides match TRBD2. The germline V gene has CDR1 SGHTA and CDR2 FQGNSA. The J segment lost 0 bases and the V segment lost 4 bases, leaving 6 bases of the junction unmatched. The CDR3 has 16 residues. Written as DNA, the CDR3 is TGTGCCAGCAGCTACCGGAGCGGGAGTAGCACAGATACGCAGTATTTT. Translation: CASSYRSGSSTDTQYF.

V gene TRBV28 combines with J gene TRBJ2-5, with D possibly TRBD1 on 6 matching bases. Germline assignment: CDR1 MDHEN and CDR2 SYDVKM. V was cut by 5 bases and J by 0 bases, with 10 bases left in between. The CDR3 consists of 14 residues. CDR3: CASSPQGYQETQYF. The CDR3 DNA sequence: TGTGCCAGCAGTCCCCAGGGGTACCAAGAGACCCAGTACTTC.

This clone is classed as medium-sized. The chain is built from TRBV29-1 and TRBJ1-2; possible D gene TRBD1, 5 bases. CDR3 length: 12 residues. Trimming cost V 4 bases and J 4 bases, with 10 bases left between them. Germline-derived CDR1 and CDR2 are SQVTM and ANQGSEA. The CDR3 bases are TGCAGCGTTGTGGGGGAGGTCTATGGCTACACCTTC. It translates to CSVVGEVYGYTF.

V and J are TRBV27 and TRBJ1-5, with D perhaps TRBD1 (5 bases). V dropped 6 bases and J dropped 1 base, with 22 bases sitting between them. Per the germline V gene, CDR1 is MNHEY and CDR2 is SMNVEV (reference sequence). This CDR3 has 18 residues. The CDR3 reads CASSWEEGTGGSNQPQHF. Written as DNA, the CDR3 is TGTGCCAGCAGCTGGGAAGAAGGGACCGGAGGGAGCAATCAGCCCCAGCATTTT.

This clone was counted only a few times. The V gene is TRBV11-1, the J gene TRBJ2-1; 13 nucleotides match TRBD2. Germline V gene sequence: CDR1 SGHAT, CDR2 FQDESV (reference sequence). J lost 8 bases, V lost 5 bases, and 6 bases had no gene match. The CDR3 consists of 15 residues. CDR3 DNA: TGTGCCAGCAGCACCTGGACTAGCGGGAGTGATGAGCAGTTCTTC. It yields the protein CASSTWTSGSDEQFF. Filled out from reference TRBV11-1 and TRBJ2-1, the complete variable domain reads EAEVAQSPRYKITEKSQAVAFWCDPISGHATLYWYRQILGQGPELLVQFQDESVVDDSQLPKDRFSAERLKGVDSTLKIQPAELGDSAMYLCASSTWTSGSDEQFFGPGTRLTVL.

The chain uses TRBV7-9 and TRBJ1-2, with 9 bases matching TRBD1. The CDR3 runs to 16 residues. With 0 bases clipped from V and 2 bases from J, the junction kept 4 bases outside the gene matches. The germline V gene encodes CDR1 SEHNR and CDR2 FQNEAQ (reference sequence). CDR3 bases: TGTGCCAGCAGCTTAGCTTGGGACAGGGAAAACTATGGCTACACCTTC. The encoded protein is CASSLAWDRENYGYTF.

This clone was picked up a small number of times. The chain links TRBV4-1 to TRBJ1-3, with D tentatively TRBD1 (5 bases). From germline, CDR1 is MGHRA and CDR2 YSYEKL. V lost 1 base and J 4 bases, leaving 11 bases between the germline ends. CDR3 length: 15 amino acids. DNA of the CDR3: TGCGCCAGCAGCCAAGTTAGGGGTACAGGAAACACCATATATTTT. This sequence encodes CASSQVRGTGNTIYF.

The chain couples TRBV7-2 to TRBJ2-3, with 9 bases fitting TRBD1. The CDR3 length is 14 residues. CDR1 and CDR2 from the germline V gene are SGHTA and FQGNSA. Trimming removed 6 bases from V and 3 bases from J; junction bases left unmatched: 4. The CDR3 is CASSWDRVTDTQYF. Written as DNA, the CDR3 is TGTGCCAGCAGTTGGGACAGGGTAACAGATACGCAGTATTTT.

This clone was detected only once. The rearrangement links TRBV5-1 to TRBJ2-2, with D unclear. The V end was cut by 0 bases, the J end by 3 bases, with 9 bases between. In germline, CDR1 is SGHRS, CDR2 YFSETQ. The CDR3 spans 15 residues. CDR3 DNA: TGCGCCAGCAGCTTGGCACATGTGGACACCGGGGAGCTGTTTTTT. This gives the protein CASSLAHVDTGELFF.

This chain joins TRBV7-9 and TRBJ2-3, with TRBD2 matching 13 bases. The CDR3 spans 15 residues. Germline lookup yields CDR1 SEHNR and CDR2 FQNEAQ (reference sequence). V lost 7 bases to trimming and J lost 5 bases; unmatched junction nucleotides: 6. The DNA of the CDR3 is TGTGCCAGCAATGGACTAGCGGGAGTTGGAGATACGCAGTATTTT. This codes for CASNGLAGVGDTQYF. Full variable domain (rest looked up from reference TRBV7-9 and TRBJ2-3): DTGVSQNPRHKITKRGQNVTFRCDPISEHNRLYWYRQTLGQGPEFLTYFQNEAQLEKSRLLSDRFSAERPKGSFSTLEIQRTEQGDSAMYLCASNGLAGVGDTQYFGPGTRLTVL.

This clone was observed once. The chain carries TRBV13 and TRBJ1-6; perhaps TRBD1 as D (6 bases). The CDR3 is 14 amino acids. V shed 10 bases and J shed 0 bases, with 10 bases lying between them. Germline CDR1 is PRHDT and CDR2 is FYEKMQ (reference sequence). The CDR3 coding sequence is TGTGCCACAGGGGTTAGCTCCTATAATTCACCCCTCCACTTT. It translates to CATGVSSYNSPLHF.

The rearrangement joins TRBV10-3 to TRBJ1-5; no clear D gene. CDR3 length equals 15 residues. Trimming removed 3 bases from V and 0 bases from J, with 9 bases in between. The germline V gene encodes CDR1 ENHRY and CDR2 SYGVKD. Here the CDR3 reads CAISDFDYSNQPQHF. The CDR3 DNA reads TGTGCCATCAGTGATTTTGACTATAGCAATCAGCCCCAGCATTTT.

The J gene is TRBJ2-7, the V gene TRBV27; D is perhaps TRBD2 (5 bases). The CDR3 covers 15 residues. Trimming pared 7 bases from V and 3 bases from J, leaving 19 bases between. CDR1 and CDR2 from the germline V gene are MNHEY and SMNVEV (reference sequence). The DNA of the CDR3 is TGTGCCAGCAAGCGGCGCGCAGGTCCGGTCTACGAGCAGTACTTC. This gives the protein CASKRRAGPVYEQYF.

V usage is TRBV7-6 and J usage is TRBJ2-2; D gene ambiguous. CDR1 and CDR2 from the germline V gene are SGHVS and FNYEAQ. V was clipped by 5 bases and J by 8 bases, with 18 bases between them. This CDR3 contains 15 residues. CDR3 sequence (DNA): TGTGCCAGCAGCCTCCGACTCGAGCCCAGAGGGGAGCTGTTTTTT. Translation gives CASSLRLEPRGELFF. The variable domain in full, completed from reference TRBV7-6 and TRBJ2-2, reads GAGVSQSPRYKVTKRGQDVALRCDPISGHVSLYWYRQALGQGPEFLTYFNYEAQQDKSGLPNDRFSAERPEGSISTLTIQRTEQRDSAMYRCASSLRLEPRGELFFGEGSRLTVL.

The chain joins TRBV5-1 to TRBJ1-5; the D is unclear. This CDR3 is 15 amino acids long. Germline V gene lookup returns CDR1 SGHRS and CDR2 YFSETQ. V was pared by 0 bases and J by 3 bases, with 10 bases between. CDR3 nucleotides: TGCGCCAGCAGCTTGGCCGGTAGCATCAATCAGCCCCAGCATTTT. It translates to CASSLAGSINQPQHF.

This chain joins TRBV5-1 and TRBJ2-3, with a weak D call TRBD1 (5 bases). The CDR3 runs to 15 residues. CDR1 is SGHRS, CDR2 YFSETQ, per germline. The V end lost 0 bases, the J end lost 2 bases, and 10 bases lay between the germline ends. The CDR3 region has the DNA TGCGCCAGCAGCTTGGCCTCAGGGTACACAGATACGCAGTATTTT. It is translated as CASSLASGYTDTQYF.

The chain is built from TRBV18 and TRBJ2-7, with D possibly matching TRBD1 (5 bases). With 1 base removed from V and 3 bases from J, the gap between germline ends came to 10 bases. CDR3 size: 14 residues. Germline CDR1 and CDR2: KGHSH and LQKENI. The CDR3 loop is CASSPLYQGYEQYF. The CDR3, as DNA: TGTGCCAGCTCACCACTTTACCAGGGCTACGAGCAGTACTTC.

The V and J genes are TRBV6-6 and TRBJ1-5, with D unresolved. This CDR3 contains 13 residues. Germline CDR1 is MNHNY and CDR2 is SVGAGI (reference sequence). Trimming removed 4 bases at V and 4 bases at J, with 8 bases between. Here the CDR3 reads CASSFAGNQPQHF. The CDR3 coding sequence is TGTGCCAGCAGTTTTGCGGGGAATCAGCCCCAGCATTTT.

This clone has just one count. V usage is TRBV5-1 and J usage is TRBJ1-6, with D maybe TRBD1 (6 bases). The CDR3 is 18 residues long. Germline loops: CDR1 SGHRS, CDR2 YFSETQ. V was cut by 4 bases and J by 9 bases, with 26 bases left in between. CDR3 coding DNA: TGCGCCAGCAGCCAAAACCCCAACACAGGGAATGGGGTTTCACCCCTCCACTTT. Its translation is CASSQNPNTGNGVSPLHF.

The chain employs TRBV2 and TRBJ2-7; TRBD2 might be the D (6 bases). The germline gives CDR1 SNHLY, CDR2 FYNNEI. The CDR3 length is 14 residues. Trimming took off 8 bases at V and 0 bases at J, with 14 bases between the two ends. The CDR3 sequence is CASREREYSYEQYF. CDR3 in DNA: TGTGCCAGCCGGGAGAGGGAATACTCCTACGAGCAGTACTTC.